These 14 T cell receptor beta chains were all obtained from the same sample, sequenced in a study of blood T cell repertoires in COVID-19. Generated by immunoSEQ multiplex PCR, the TCRdb table keeps only in-frame clones and is missing some. The sample lists 350,000 to 400,000 clones; approximately 89% were seen once. The specimen sequenced was PBMCs or T cells enriched from blood (not recorded which). The source of these receptors is a woman aged 40 to 50 who had been exposed to COVID-19.

This clone was recorded a few times. The chain uses TRBV15 and TRBJ1-2, with 10 bases identical to TRBD1. The CDR3 extends over 17 amino acids. The germline gives CDR1 LNHNV, CDR2 YYDKDF (reference sequence). Trimming cost V 4 bases and J 5 bases; bases outside gene matches: 13. The CDR3 spells CATSTTGQGRSRYGYTF. DNA of the CDR3: TGTGCCACCAGCACAACGGGACAGGGGAGGTCTAGATATGGCTACACCTTC.

The rearrangement uses TRBV2 and TRBJ2-7; D remains ambiguous. The CDR3 covers 14 residues. Germline V gene sequence: CDR1 SNHLY, CDR2 FYNNEI. Trimming pared 2 bases from V and 0 bases from J, leaving 8 bases between. The CDR3 DNA reads as TGTGCCAGCAGTGAAATTCGGAGCTCCTACGAGCAGTACTTC. It specifies CASSEIRSSYEQYF.

This clone was detected a few times. The chain has TRBV19 and TRBJ1-2, with D perhaps TRBD1 (5 bases). V was cut by 5 bases and J by 3 bases, with 13 bases left in between. The CDR3 contains 14 residues. Germline V gene lookup returns CDR1 LNHDA and CDR2 SQIVND (reference sequence). Here the CDR3 reads CASSRGHPDYGYTF. DNA of the CDR3: TGTGCCAGTAGTCGAGGACATCCGGACTATGGCTACACCTTC.

This chain connects TRBV3-1 (or the pseudogene TRBV3-2) to TRBJ1-1; 7 bases are a match to TRBD1. The CDR3 consists of 12 residues. V lost 8 bases, J lost 4 bases, and 4 bases stayed unmatched. CDR1 is LGHDT, CDR2 YNNKEL, per germline (reference sequence). CDR3 nucleotides: TGTGCCAGCCAAGGGGGCCTCACTGAAGCTTTCTTT. Amino acid sequence: CASQGGLTEAFF.

V gene TRBV10-3 combines with J gene TRBJ2-1, with a possible D match to TRBD2 (6 bases). The CDR3 sequence is 12 residues long. Germline values: CDR1 ENHRY, CDR2 SYGVKD. V lost 10 bases and J lost 6, with 13 bases in between. For the CDR3, the DNA is TGTGCCACAGCGATGGGGGGCAATGAGCAGTTCTTC. Its translation is CATAMGGNEQFF.

The genes are TRBV6-5 and TRBJ1-2; D might be TRBD1 (5 bases). CDR1 is MNHEY and CDR2 is SVGAGI in the germline V gene. The CDR3 has 11 residues. Trimming removed 5 bases at V and 7 bases at J, with 8 bases between. As DNA, the CDR3 is TGTGCCAGCAGTACTACAGGTGGCTACACCTTC. Its translation is CASSTTGGYTF.

The V call is TRBV5-1, the J call TRBJ2-7, with TRBD2 matching 11 bases. V was clipped by 2 bases and J by 0 bases; unmatched bases: 4. Germline V gene sequence: CDR1 SGHRS, CDR2 YFSETQ. The CDR3 is 16 residues long. CDR3 in amino acids: CASSFLGLAVSYEQYF. CDR3 nucleotide sequence: TGCGCCAGCAGCTTTCTGGGACTAGCGGTCTCCTACGAGCAGTACTTC.

In this sample, this clone turned up a few times. The chain carries TRBV5-1 and TRBJ1-6, with a tentative D call TRBD1 (5 bases). The length of the CDR3 is 13 residues. The V gene's germline CDR1 is SGHRS and CDR2 YFSETQ. Trimming took off 0 bases at V and 10 bases at J, with 8 bases between the two ends. The CDR3 region is CASSLGRASPLHF. The CDR3 DNA reads as TGCGCCAGCAGCTTGGGCAGGGCCTCACCCCTCCACTTT.

This clone has just a few counts. The chain combines TRBV14 with TRBJ2-1; the D gene is possibly TRBD1 (5 bases). The germline V and J ends were trimmed by 0 bases and 7 bases, with 22 bases remaining between them. Germline assignment: CDR1 SGHDN and CDR2 FVKESK. The CDR3 is made up of 18 amino acids. In DNA form, the CDR3 reads TGTGCCAGCAGCCAAGATCCCGTTTTACCTAGGGGCCGGAATGAGCAGTTCTTC. Translated: CASSQDPVLPRGRNEQFF. The whole variable domain, remainder taken from reference TRBV14 and TRBJ2-1, is EAGVTQFPSHSVIEKGQTVTLRCDPISGHDNLYWYRRVMGKEIKFLLHFVKESKQDESGMPNNRFLAERTGGTYSTLKVQPAELEDSGVYFCASSQDPVLPRGRNEQFFGPGTRLTVL.

The chain has TRBV5-4 and TRBJ2-3; possibly TRBD2 for D (7 bases). The ends were cut back, 4 bases at V and 0 bases at J, with 18 bases in the middle. Germline V gene sequence: CDR1 SGHNT, CDR2 YYREEE (reference sequence). CDR3 length equals 17 residues. The CDR3 DNA reads TGTGCCAGCAGCCTGACCGGAGGGGGGGCAAGCACAGATACGCAGTATTTT. It specifies CASSLTGGGASTDTQYF.

The chain combines TRBV6-5 with TRBJ1-1, with 7 bases lining up with TRBD1. V lost 0 bases, J lost 1 base, and 2 bases stayed unmatched. The CDR3 consists of 15 residues. The germline V gene has CDR1 MNHEY and CDR2 SVGAGI. CDR3 protein: CASSYSYRGNTEAFF. In DNA, the CDR3 is TGTGCCAGCAGTTACTCGTACAGGGGGAACACTGAAGCTTTCTTT.

Only one count was recorded for this clone. The rearrangement joins TRBV5-5 to TRBJ1-2; 10 bases fit TRBD1. This CDR3 has 15 residues. Looked up from germline, CDR1 is SGHKS and CDR2 is YYEKEE (reference sequence). Trimming cost V 0 bases and J 7 bases; bases outside gene matches: 6. The DNA of the CDR3 is TGTGCCAGCAGCTTGGTGACAGGGGGCCTCGCTGGCTACACCTTC. Amino acid sequence: CASSLVTGGLAGYTF.

V and J are TRBV12-5 and TRBJ1-6, with unresolved D. V was shortened by 2 bases and J by 9 bases, with 11 bases between the two germline ends. Germline CDR1 and CDR2: LGHNT and FRNRAP. The length of the CDR3 is 14 residues. CDR3 sequence reads: CASGLRSEGSPLHF. DNA for the CDR3: TGTGCTAGTGGTTTGAGGTCTGAGGGTTCACCCCTCCACTTT.

This clone has only one observation. V and J are TRBV6-5 and TRBJ2-7, with a weak D call TRBD2 (5 bases). From germline, CDR1 is MNHEY and CDR2 SVGAGI. The CDR3 consists of 13 residues. V lost 5 bases, J lost 3 bases, and 11 bases lay in between. The CDR3 region is CASSLGGIYEQYF. The CDR3 DNA reads as TGTGCCAGCAGTCTAGGAGGAATCTACGAGCAGTACTTC.